The T cell receptor beta chain under discussion was sequenced for a study of blood T cells in healthy people across ages. The CDR3 has 14 residues. Per germline, CDR1 MNHNY and CDR2 SVGAGI (reference sequence). The amount of total RNA extracted per sample was at least 6 micrograms. Of note for this clonotype: The junction differs from germline at one of its ends, possibly a read error.

A sample-barcoded 5' primer and a J-beta primer mix were used in a second PCR of about 7 to 12 cycles. TCRdb called the 5' RACE reads again in MiXCR, with one record for every CDR3 protein. The profile covers over 1,500,000 distinct CDR3 sequences, with about 50% appearing a single time and approximately 2.1% taken by the ten largest. The gene calls are TRBV6-6 and TRBJ1-1, with D tentatively TRBD1 (5 bases). This sequence originates from a woman in her forties in good health. Sequenced sample: blood. CDR3 sequence reads: CASSDSQGGTEAFF. DNA of the CDR3: TGTGCCAGCAGTGACTCCCAGGGAGGGACTGAAGCTTTCTTT.